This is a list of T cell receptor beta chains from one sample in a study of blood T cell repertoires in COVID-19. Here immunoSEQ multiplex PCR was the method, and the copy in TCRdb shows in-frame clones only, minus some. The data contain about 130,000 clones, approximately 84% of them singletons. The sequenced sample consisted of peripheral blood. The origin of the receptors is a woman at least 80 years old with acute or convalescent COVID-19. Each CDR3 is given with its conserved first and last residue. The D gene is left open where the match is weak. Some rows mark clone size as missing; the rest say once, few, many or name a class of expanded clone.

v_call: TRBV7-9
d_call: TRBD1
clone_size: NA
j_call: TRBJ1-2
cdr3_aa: CASSQETTGWDGYTF
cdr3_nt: TGTGCCAGCAGCCAGGAGACGACAGGGTGGGATGGCTACACCTTC

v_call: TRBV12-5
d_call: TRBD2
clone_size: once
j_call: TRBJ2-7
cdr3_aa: CASAPGGALNPHEQYF
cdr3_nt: TGTGCTAGTGCCCCGGGGGGGGCATTAAATCCCCACGAGCAGTACTTC

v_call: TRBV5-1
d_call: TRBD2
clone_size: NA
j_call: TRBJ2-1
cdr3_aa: CASSSRTSGGTEQFF
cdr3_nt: TGCGCCAGCAGCTCAAGGACTAGCGGGGGGACAGAGCAGTTCTTC

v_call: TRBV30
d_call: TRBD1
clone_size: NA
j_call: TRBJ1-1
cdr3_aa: CAFRDRGYTEAFF
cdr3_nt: TGTGCCTTCCGGGACAGGGGCTACACTGAAGCTTTCTTT

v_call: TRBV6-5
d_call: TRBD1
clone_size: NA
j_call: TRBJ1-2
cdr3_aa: CASKGGWGYGYTF
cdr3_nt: TGTGCCAGCAAAGGGGGCTGGGGCTATGGCTACACCTTC

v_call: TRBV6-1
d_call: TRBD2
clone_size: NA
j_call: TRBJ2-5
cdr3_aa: CASSDFPVLAGLQETQYF
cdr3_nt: TGTGCCAGCAGTGATTTCCCTGTACTAGCGGGATTACAAGAGACCCAGTACTTC

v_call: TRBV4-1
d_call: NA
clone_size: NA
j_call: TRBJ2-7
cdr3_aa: CASSQDPTLTYEQYF
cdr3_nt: TGCGCCAGCAGCCAAGACCCAACTCTCACCTACGAGCAGTACTTC

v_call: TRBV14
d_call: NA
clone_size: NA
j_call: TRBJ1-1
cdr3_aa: CASSPKRAGVGEAFF
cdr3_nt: TGTGCCAGCAGCCCGAAACGTGCAGGGGTGGGTGAAGCTTTCTTT

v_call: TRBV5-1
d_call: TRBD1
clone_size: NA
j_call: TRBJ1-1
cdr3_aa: CASSARQGPSDEAFF
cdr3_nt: TGCGCCAGCAGCGCCCGACAGGGGCCCTCCGATGAAGCTTTCTTT

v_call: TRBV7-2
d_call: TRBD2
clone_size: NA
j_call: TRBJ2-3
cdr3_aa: CALGGGNTDTQYF
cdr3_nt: TGTGCCCTGGGGGGAGGGAATACAGATACGCAGTATTTT

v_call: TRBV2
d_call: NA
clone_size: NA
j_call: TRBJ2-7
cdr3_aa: CASSEGRQLGYEQYF
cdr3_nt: TGTGCCAGCAGTGAAGGAAGACAGCTCGGCTACGAGCAGTACTTC

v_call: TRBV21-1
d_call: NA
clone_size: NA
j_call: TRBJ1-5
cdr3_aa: CASSNGPPEDQPQHF
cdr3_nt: TGTGCCAGCAGCAACGGTCCCCCCGAAGATCAGCCCCAGCATTTT

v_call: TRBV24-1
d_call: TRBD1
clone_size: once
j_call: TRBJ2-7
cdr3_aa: CATSTRADRAPETYEQYF
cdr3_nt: TGTGCCACCAGTACTCGCGCGGACAGGGCCCCAGAGACCTACGAGCAGTACTTC

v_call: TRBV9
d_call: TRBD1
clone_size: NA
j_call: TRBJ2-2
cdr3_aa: CASSLRTGSGELFF
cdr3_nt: TGTGCCAGCAGCCTACGGACAGGGTCCGGGGAGCTGTTTTTT

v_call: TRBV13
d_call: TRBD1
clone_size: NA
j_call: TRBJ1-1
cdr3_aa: CASSLGQLTEAFF
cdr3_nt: TGTGCCAGCAGCCTGGGACAGCTCACTGAAGCTTTCTTT

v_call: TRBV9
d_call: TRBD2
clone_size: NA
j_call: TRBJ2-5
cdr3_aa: CASSVAGGPETQYF
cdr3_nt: TGTGCCAGCAGCGTAGCGGGGGGGCCAGAGACCCAGTACTTC

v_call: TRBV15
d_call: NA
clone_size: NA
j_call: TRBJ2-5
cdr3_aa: CATSTGYQTQYF
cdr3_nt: TGTGCCACCAGCACAGGTTACCAGACCCAGTACTTC

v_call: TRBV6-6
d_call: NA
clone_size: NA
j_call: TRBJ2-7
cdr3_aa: CASNGRDLAGAYEQYF
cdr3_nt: TGTGCCAGCAACGGGCGGGACCTCGCCGGGGCGTACGAGCAGTACTTC

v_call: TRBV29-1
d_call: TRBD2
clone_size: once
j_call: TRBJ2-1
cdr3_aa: CSVEASGRAEQFF
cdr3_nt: TGCAGCGTTGAGGCTAGCGGGAGAGCTGAGCAGTTCTTC

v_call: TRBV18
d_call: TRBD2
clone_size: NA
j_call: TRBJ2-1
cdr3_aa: CASSLGGNEQFF
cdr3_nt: TGTGCCAGCTCTCTGGGGGGGAATGAGCAGTTCTTC

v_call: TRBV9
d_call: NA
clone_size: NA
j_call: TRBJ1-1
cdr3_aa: CASSPTGTTNTEAFF
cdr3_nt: TGTGCCAGCAGCCCCACTGGGACAACGAACACTGAAGCTTTCTTT

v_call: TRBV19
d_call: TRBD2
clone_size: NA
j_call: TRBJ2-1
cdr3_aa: CASSRSGLSSYNEQFF
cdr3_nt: TGTGCCAGTAGTCGATCGGGACTAAGCTCCTACAATGAGCAGTTCTTC

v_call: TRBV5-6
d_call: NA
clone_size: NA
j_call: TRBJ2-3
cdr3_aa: CASTPLGGAGTDTQYF
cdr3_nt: TGTGCCAGCACCCCTTTAGGGGGTGCGGGCACAGATACGCAGTATTTT

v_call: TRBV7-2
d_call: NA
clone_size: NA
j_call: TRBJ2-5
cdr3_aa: CASSSAGVSETQYF
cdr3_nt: TGTGCCAGCAGCTCGGCAGGGGTCTCGGAGACCCAGTACTTC

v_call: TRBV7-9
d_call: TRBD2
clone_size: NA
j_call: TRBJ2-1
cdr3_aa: CASTLAAPGYNEQFF
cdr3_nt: TGTGCCAGCACCCTAGCGGCCCCCGGATACAATGAGCAGTTCTTC

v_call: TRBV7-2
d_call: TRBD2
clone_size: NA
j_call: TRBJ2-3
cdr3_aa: CASSSGLAGGTDTQYF
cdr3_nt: TGTGCCAGCAGCTCTGGACTAGCGGGAGGAACAGATACGCAGTATTTT

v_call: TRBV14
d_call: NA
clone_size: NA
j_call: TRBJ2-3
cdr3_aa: CASSQEYTDTQYF
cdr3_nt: TGTGCCAGCAGCCAAGAATACACAGATACGCAGTATTTT

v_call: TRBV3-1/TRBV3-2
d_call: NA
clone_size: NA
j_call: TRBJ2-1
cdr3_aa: CASSQGASPYNEQFF
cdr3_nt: TGTGCCAGCAGCCAAGGGGCATCTCCTTACAATGAGCAGTTCTTC